The clone carrying this T cell receptor beta chain was seen only once. The antigen is unknown. The CDR3 totals 14 residues. Trimming pared 6 bases from V and 10 bases from J, leaving 19 bases between. The germline gives CDR1 SNHLY, CDR2 FYNNEI. This sample was included in a study of CD8+ T cells in alopecia areata. Study-level information: The study gave treated patients oral tofacitinib at 5 to 10 mg twice daily. Study conclusions and caveats: Among the 100 top clones, expanded CD8+ clones, like scalp clonality, were significantly decreased by tofacitinib.

After isolation, RNA underwent reverse transcription to generate cDNA as the sequencing template. The repertoire was sequenced with immunoSEQ multiplex PCR; TCRdb's copy has only in-frame clones and lacks some. The repertoire holds approximately 210,000 clones, just over 65% seen once, with 1% to 1.5% in the top ten. The treatment is: oral pan-JAK inhibitor, 5-10 mg twice daily. Specimens obtained from alopecia areata patients comprised lesional scalp punch biopsies and peripheral blood. This specimen was CD4+ T cells sorted from blood, taken at approximately week 44, from a patient treated with tofacitinib. The receptor comes from a human donor with alopecia areata. The V call is TRBV2, the J call TRBJ2-1; either TRBD1 or TRBD2 may fit D (6 bases each). CDR3 DNA: TGTGCCAGCAGAGGGGGGACCCAAACCAAGGAGCAGTTCTTC. Translation gives CASRGGTQTKEQFF.